In this sample, the clone carrying this TCR beta chain turned up once. This sample stems from a study of blood T cell repertoires in COVID-19. Turning to the study itself: Sources were T cells, B-cell-depleted T cells, or PBMCs; the material itself was cDNA or gDNA.

In the original workflow: Nucleated cell counts were estimated from reference gene primer amplification. Sequencing was performed with immunoSEQ multiplex PCR; in TCRdb, only in-frame clones are kept and a portion is missing. V, J and clone size were drawn from that table, and D and trimming were deduced from the DNA. The profile shows a few hundred thousand clones, almost 85% of them singletons. Germline V lookup: CDR1 LNHDA, CDR2 SQIVND (reference sequence). The CDR3 has 11 residues. After removal of 8 bases from V and 5 bases from J, the junction contained 1 base not matched to a gene. Material: peripheral blood. J is TRBJ2-3 and V is TRBV19, with 7 bases that match TRBD2. The sequence derives from a man in his fifties or sixties with active or convalescent COVID-19. The CDR3 region has the DNA TGTGCCAGTGCGGGGGAAGATACGCAGTATTTT. It codes for CASAGEDTQYF.